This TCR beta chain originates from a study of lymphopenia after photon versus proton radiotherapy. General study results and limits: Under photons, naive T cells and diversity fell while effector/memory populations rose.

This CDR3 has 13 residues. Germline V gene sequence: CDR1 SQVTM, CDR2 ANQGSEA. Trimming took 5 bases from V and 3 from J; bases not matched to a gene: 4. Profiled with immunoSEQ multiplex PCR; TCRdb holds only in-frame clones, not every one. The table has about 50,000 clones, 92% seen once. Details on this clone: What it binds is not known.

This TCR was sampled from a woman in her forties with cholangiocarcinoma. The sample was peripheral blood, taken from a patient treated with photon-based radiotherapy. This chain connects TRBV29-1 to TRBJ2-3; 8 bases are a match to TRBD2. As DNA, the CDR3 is TGCAGCGTTAAGCGGGAGTTTACAGATACGCAGTATTTT. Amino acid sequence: CSVKREFTDTQYF.